These 25 T cell receptor beta chains were all obtained from the same sample, sequenced in a study of cytomegalovirus exposure and HLA in healthy donors. Both 60 Vbeta primers and 13 Jbeta primers went into the PCR. Produced via immunoSEQ multiplex PCR; TCRdb's table is partial and in-frame only. The sample totals 120,000 to 150,000 clones. Source material: PBMCs. These receptors all stem from a woman aged 45-65 years in good health and CMV-seronegative.

This chain connects TRBV4-2 to TRBJ2-7; perhaps TRBD1 as D (6 bases). Per the germline V gene, CDR1 is LGHNA and CDR2 is YNFKEQ. V lost 0 bases and J lost 2, with 17 bases in between. The CDR3 length is 17 residues. CDR3 protein: CASSQDIRTGHAYEQYF. For the CDR3, the DNA is TGTGCCAGCAGCCAAGATATTCGCACGGGACACGCCTACGAGCAGTACTTC.

The chain joins TRBV6-5 to TRBJ2-7, with D possibly being TRBD1 (6 bases). This CDR3 comprises 12 residues. Trimming removed 6 bases at V and 2 bases at J, with 8 bases between. CDR1 is MNHEY and CDR2 is SVGAGI in the germline V gene. The CDR3 bases are TGTGCCAGCAGCCGGGACACCTACGAGCAGTACTTC. Translation gives CASSRDTYEQYF.

The V and J genes are TRBV30 and TRBJ1-1, with D possibly TRBD1 on 5 matching bases. This CDR3 is built from 12 residues. In germline, CDR1 is GTSNPN, CDR2 SVGIG (reference sequence). V dropped 1 base and J dropped 8 bases, with 11 bases sitting between them. CDR3: CAWSEGGTEAFF. In nucleotides, the CDR3 is TGTGCCTGGAGTGAGGGAGGGACGGAAGCTTTCTTT.

The gene calls are TRBV19 and TRBJ2-7; D is perhaps TRBD1 (6 bases). The CDR3 contains 13 residues. In germline, CDR1 is LNHDA, CDR2 SQIVND (reference sequence). The V gene lost 7 bases and the J gene lost 3 bases, with 13 bases spanning the gap. The CDR3 coding sequence is TGTGCCAGTAATTTTCAGGGGAGCTACGAGCAGTACTTC. Its protein is CASNFQGSYEQYF.

The chain uses TRBV6-5 and TRBJ2-1, with TRBD1 matching 10 bases. This CDR3 has 13 amino acids. Germline V CDR1 and CDR2: MNHEY, SVGAGI. V lost 6 bases, J lost 6 bases, and 2 bases stayed unmatched. CDR3 coding DNA: TGTGCCAGCAGACGGGACAGGGGCAATGAGCAGTTCTTC. This encodes CASRRDRGNEQFF.

The rearrangement uses TRBV30 and TRBJ1-3; TRBD1 matches 7 bases. Germline V gene sequence: CDR1 GTSNPN, CDR2 SVGIG (reference sequence). Losses at the gene ends were 4 bases for V and 3 bases for J; bases not matched to a gene: 9. This CDR3 spans 15 amino acids. For the CDR3, the DNA is TGTGCCTGGACAATGACAGGGTTTGGTGGAAACACCATATATTTT. This codes for CAWTMTGFGGNTIYF.

CDR3 in DNA: TGTGCCAGTAGTATGGGGGGGCCCTTTAGAGAGACCCAGTACTTC. It encodes CASSMGGPFRETQYF. The rearrangement joins TRBV19 to TRBJ2-5, with a tentative D call TRBD2 (7 bases). Germline V gene lookup returns CDR1 LNHDA and CDR2 SQIVND (reference sequence). V dropped 3 bases and J dropped 4 bases, with 15 bases sitting between them. The CDR3 is made up of 15 amino acids.

The genes are TRBV6-1 and TRBJ1-2; TRBD1 agrees at 7 bases. The CDR3 totals 15 residues. CDR1 and CDR2 (germline): MNHNS, SASEGT. After removal of 9 bases from V and 7 bases from J, the junction contained 17 bases not matched to a gene. The CDR3: CASMPPRQGLLGYTF. The CDR3 DNA reads TGTGCCAGTATGCCTCCGAGACAGGGTCTCCTTGGCTACACCTTC.

The rearrangement joins TRBV5-1 to TRBJ2-7; D ambiguous. Per the germline V gene, CDR1 is SGHRS and CDR2 is YFSETQ. The CDR3 covers 13 residues. V gave up 0 bases and J gave up 7 bases, with 11 bases separating them. CDR3: CASSLARPLEQYF. CDR3 DNA: TGCGCCAGCAGCTTGGCCAGGCCGTTGGAGCAGTACTTC.

The chain joins TRBV30 to TRBJ1-4; D unresolved. Germline V gene data show CDR1 as GTSNPN and CDR2 as SVGIG (reference sequence). V lost 0 bases, J lost 8 bases, and 4 bases lay in between. The length of the CDR3 is 11 residues. CDR3 sequence (DNA): TGTGCCTGGAGTGTACTCGAAAAACTGTTTTTT. As protein: CAWSVLEKLFF.

CDR3 loop: CASSQVAGKKPDTQYF. The CDR3 nucleotides are TGCGCCAGCAGCCAAGTCGCAGGGAAGAAGCCAGATACGCAGTATTTT. V is TRBV4-1 and J is TRBJ2-3, with D tentatively TRBD1 (5 bases). Germline V lookup: CDR1 MGHRA, CDR2 YSYEKL. The CDR3 runs 16 residues. Trimming shortened V by 1 base and J by 4 bases, and 15 bases separated the two germline ends.

This sequence joins TRBV18 and TRBJ2-1, with TRBD2 identical over 7 bases. Per the germline V gene, CDR1 is KGHSH and CDR2 is LQKENI. Germline trimming cut 3 bases from V and 9 bases from J; bases unmatched to any gene: 2. The CDR3 is 12 residues long. The CDR3 here is CASSPSGTEQFF. CDR3 bases: TGTGCCAGCTCACCCAGCGGGACTGAGCAGTTCTTC.

The rearrangement uses TRBV7-3 and TRBJ2-5; TRBD2 matches at 9 bases. This CDR3 has 15 amino acids. CDR1 is SGHTA and CDR2 is FQGTGA in the germline V gene. Losses at the gene ends were 6 bases for V and 4 bases for J; bases not matched to a gene: 9. The DNA for the CDR3 is TGTGCCAGCAGGCTCAGCGGGAGGAGAGGAGAGACCCAGTACTTC. Its translation is CASRLSGRRGETQYF.

This chain uses TRBV7-3 with TRBJ2-2; 7 nucleotides match TRBD2. CDR1 is SGHTA and CDR2 is FQGTGA in the germline V gene. The length of the CDR3 is 15 residues. V dropped 2 bases and J dropped 0; count of bases not matched to a gene: 0. The CDR3: CASSLAGANTGELFF. The CDR3 DNA is TGTGCCAGCAGCTTAGCGGGGGCGAACACCGGGGAGCTGTTTTTT.

The chain joins TRBV6-5 to TRBJ2-2, with TRBD2 identical over 11 bases. The trim removed 6 bases at V and 6 bases at J, leaving 3 bases unmatched. The germline gives CDR1 MNHEY, CDR2 SVGAGI. This CDR3 is 14 amino acids long. Written as DNA, the CDR3 is TGTGCCAGCAGGCTAGCGGGAGGCGCCGGGGAGCTGTTTTTT. Protein: CASRLAGGAGELFF.

The chain carries TRBV6-5 and TRBJ1-2; D possibly corresponds to TRBD1 (6 bases). The CDR3 runs to 13 residues. The germline CDR1 and CDR2 sequences are MNHEY and SVGAGI. V was clipped by 10 bases and J by 7 bases, with 19 bases between them. The CDR3 reads CATGYRASGGYTF. DNA for the CDR3: TGTGCCACAGGCTACAGGGCTAGTGGTGGCTACACCTTC.

The CDR3 sequence is CASSLRDVGLGPQPQHF. CDR3 bases: TGCGCCAGCAGCCTAAGAGATGTAGGCTTGGGCCCCCAGCCCCAGCATTTT. The chain joins TRBV4-1 to TRBJ1-5, with no clear D. The V end lost 4 bases, the J end lost 7 bases, and 23 bases lay between the germline ends. The germline gives CDR1 MGHRA, CDR2 YSYEKL. This CDR3 is built from 17 residues.

The rearrangement links TRBV7-9 to TRBJ1-2, with TRBD1 as a possible D gene (5 bases). CDR3 length: 14 residues. The V and J ends lost 1 base and 4 bases respectively, with 10 bases between them. Germline CDR1 reads SEHNR; CDR2 reads FQNEAQ (reference sequence). The CDR3 loop reads CASSLVEGLYGYTF. The CDR3 DNA follows: TGTGCCAGCAGCTTAGTAGAGGGACTCTATGGCTACACCTTC.

The chain combines TRBV5-1 with TRBJ1-4, with D unclear. This CDR3 is built from 14 residues. Trimming removed 2 bases at V and 0 bases at J, with 5 bases between. Germline loops: CDR1 SGHRS, CDR2 YFSETQ. CDR3 region: CASSFGPTNEKLFF. CDR3 in DNA: TGCGCCAGCAGCTTTGGGCCAACTAATGAAAAACTGTTTTTT.

The CDR3 region is CASSPIRDTNYGYTF. DNA of the CDR3: TGTGCCAGTAGCCCCATCCGGGACACTAACTATGGCTACACCTTC. The V and J genes are TRBV19 and TRBJ1-2; the D gene is possibly TRBD1 (6 bases). V was cut by 6 bases and J by 0 bases, with 14 bases left in between. The CDR3 runs 15 residues. Germline V gene sequence: CDR1 LNHDA, CDR2 SQIVND (reference sequence).

This chain links TRBV7-9 with TRBJ1-1; possible D gene TRBD1, 5 bases. The CDR3 is made up of 13 amino acids. CDR1 and CDR2 (germline): SEHNR, FQNEAQ (reference sequence). Deletions cut 3 bases from V and 4 bases from J, with 9 bases between. The CDR3 is CASSFAGPTEAFF. The CDR3 DNA reads as TGTGCCAGCAGCTTTGCAGGGCCCACTGAAGCTTTCTTT. The whole variable domain, remainder taken from reference TRBV7-9 and TRBJ1-1, is DTGVSQNPRHKITKRGQNVTFRCDPISEHNRLYWYRQTLGQGPEFLTYFQNEAQLEKSRLLSDRFSAERPKGSFSTLEIQRTEQGDSAMYLCASSFAGPTEAFFGQGTRLTVV.

J is TRBJ2-7 and V is TRBV6-1; D remains unclear. V lost 3 bases and J 0 bases, leaving 12 bases between the germline ends. From germline, CDR1 is MNHNS and CDR2 SASEGT. The CDR3 loop spans 15 amino acids. The CDR3 region has the DNA TGTGCCAGCAGTGAGGCGTTTTGGAGCTCCTACGAGCAGTACTTC. Protein sequence: CASSEAFWSSYEQYF.

The CDR3 sequence: CASSYGLAGESYEQYF. The CDR3 DNA reads as TGTGCCAGCAGTTACGGGCTAGCGGGAGAGTCCTACGAGCAGTACTTC. This chain uses TRBV6-5 with TRBJ2-7; 10 nucleotides align to TRBD2. Germline CDR1 and CDR2: MNHEY and SVGAGI. The length of the CDR3 is 16 residues. With 2 bases clipped from V and 1 base from J, the junction kept 5 bases outside the gene matches.

V usage is TRBV11-2 and J usage is TRBJ2-1; 10 nucleotides match TRBD2. The CDR3 runs to 15 residues. V trimming: 3 bases; J trimming: 9 bases; junction bases outside the gene matches: 8. CDR1 is SGHAT and CDR2 is FQNNGV in the germline V gene. Here the CDR3 DNA reads TGTGCCAGCAGCTTCCCTATAGCGGGAGGTCTTGAGCAGTTCTTC. Residues: CASSFPIAGGLEQFF.

The chain has TRBV6-1 and TRBJ1-2; the match to TRBD1 covers 9 bases. Trimming cost V 2 bases and J 7 bases; bases outside gene matches: 5. CDR3 length equals 14 residues. Germline V gene sequence: CDR1 MNHNS, CDR2 SASEGT. The CDR3 DNA is TGTGCCAGCAGTGAACTCCGGACAGGGGTTGGCTACACCTTC. Translation gives CASSELRTGVGYTF.